The clone carrying this T cell receptor (beta chain) was detected only a few times. What it binds is not known. This specimen belongs to a study of T-cell memory formation after mild COVID-19. The 5'RACE method, run with constant-segment primers, produced TCR alpha and TCR beta cDNA libraries (carrying sample barcodes and UMIs). Using its own MiXCR run on the 5' RACE reads, TCRdb lists one record per CDR3 protein. The sample shows approximately 260,000 distinct CDR3 sequences, approximately 15% of them seen only once. This CDR3 region has 13 residues. Per the germline V gene, CDR1 is SGHRS and CDR2 is YFSETQ. V lost 4 bases, J lost 8 bases, and 4 bases stayed unmatched. Study-wide points: Among contracting clones, CD4+ were mainly CM/EM and CD8+ enriched in EMRA. Nothing showed for sure that second-wave clones peaking on day 37 were SARS-CoV-2 specific.

This chain uses TRBV5-1 with TRBJ2-1; TRBD1 matches at 9 bases. This clonotype was obtained from a man younger than 30 who had mild COVID-19 (a few samples of this study predate the infection). Cell type and time point are not known. The sample comprised PBMCs or a T cell subset sorted from them (not recorded which). This CDR3 reads CASSQGQGYEQFF. The CDR3 DNA reads as TGCGCCAGCAGCCAGGGACAGGGCTATGAGCAGTTCTTC.